This paragraph covers one TCR beta chain sequence. The assay ran at deep level. Each subset's genomic DNA was split evenly across several immunoSEQ plates. Clones were sequenced by immunoSEQ multiplex PCR, and TCRdb holds only the in-frame ones, with some missing. Of about 1 million clones in the sample, about 80% were seen once. This record comes from a study of shared clonotypes between healthy human individuals. This CDR3 has 11 amino acids. Germline V gives CDR1 MDHEN, CDR2 SYDVKM. V dropped 8 bases and J dropped 2 bases, with 7 bases sitting between them. Sequences were obtained from memory CD4+ T cells sorted from blood. The subset is: CD45RA-negative fraction. The rearrangement uses TRBV28 and TRBJ2-7, with D unclear. The sequence was collected from a man younger than 35 in good health. CDR3 loop: CASALTYEQYF. The CDR3 DNA follows: TGTGCCAGCGCCCTAACCTACGAGCAGTACTTC.